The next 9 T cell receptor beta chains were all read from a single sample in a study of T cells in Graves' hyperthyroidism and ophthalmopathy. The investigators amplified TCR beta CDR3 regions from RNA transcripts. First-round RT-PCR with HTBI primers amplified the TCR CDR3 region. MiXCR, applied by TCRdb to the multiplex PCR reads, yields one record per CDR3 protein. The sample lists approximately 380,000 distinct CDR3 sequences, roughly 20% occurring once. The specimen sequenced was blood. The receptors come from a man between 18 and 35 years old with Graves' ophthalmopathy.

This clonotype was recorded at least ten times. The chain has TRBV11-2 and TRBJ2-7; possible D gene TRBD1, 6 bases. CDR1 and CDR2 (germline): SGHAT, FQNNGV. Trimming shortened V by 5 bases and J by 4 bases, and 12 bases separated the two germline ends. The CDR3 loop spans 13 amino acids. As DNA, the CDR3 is TGTGCCAGCAGCCCAGACAGGACTTACGAGCAGTACTTC. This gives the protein CASSPDRTYEQYF.

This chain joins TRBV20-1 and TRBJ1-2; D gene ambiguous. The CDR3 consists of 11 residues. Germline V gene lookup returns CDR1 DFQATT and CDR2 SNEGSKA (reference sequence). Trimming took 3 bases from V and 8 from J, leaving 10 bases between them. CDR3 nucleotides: TGCAGTGCTAGTCGTCCCGGGGGCTACACCTTC. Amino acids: CSASRPGGYTF.

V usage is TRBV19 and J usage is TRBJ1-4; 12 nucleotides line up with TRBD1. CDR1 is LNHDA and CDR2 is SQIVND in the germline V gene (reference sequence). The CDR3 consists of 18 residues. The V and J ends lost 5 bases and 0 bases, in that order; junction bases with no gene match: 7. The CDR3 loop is CASSLGQGAIATNEKLFF. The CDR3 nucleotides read TGTGCCAGTAGTTTGGGACAGGGGGCAATAGCAACTAATGAAAAACTGTTTTTT.

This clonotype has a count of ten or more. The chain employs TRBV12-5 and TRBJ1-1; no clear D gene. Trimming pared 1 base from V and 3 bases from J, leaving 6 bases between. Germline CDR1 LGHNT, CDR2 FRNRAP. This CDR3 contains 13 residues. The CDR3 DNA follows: TGTGCTAGTGGTTTGGGCCTCGACACTGAAGCTTTCTTT. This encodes CASGLGLDTEAFF.

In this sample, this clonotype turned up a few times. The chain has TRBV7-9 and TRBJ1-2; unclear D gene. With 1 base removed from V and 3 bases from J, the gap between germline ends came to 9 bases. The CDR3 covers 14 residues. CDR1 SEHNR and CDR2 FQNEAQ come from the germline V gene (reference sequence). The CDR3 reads CASSLVGSYYGYTF. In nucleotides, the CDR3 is TGTGCCAGCAGCTTAGTAGGCAGCTACTATGGCTACACCTTC.

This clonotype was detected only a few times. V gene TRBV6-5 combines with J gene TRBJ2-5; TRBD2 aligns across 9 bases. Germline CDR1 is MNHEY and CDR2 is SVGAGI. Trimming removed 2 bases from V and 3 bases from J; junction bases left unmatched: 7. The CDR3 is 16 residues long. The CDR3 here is CASSYTVAGEKETQYF. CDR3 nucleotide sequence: TGTGCCAGCAGTTACACGGTAGCGGGGGAAAAAGAGACCCAGTACTTC.

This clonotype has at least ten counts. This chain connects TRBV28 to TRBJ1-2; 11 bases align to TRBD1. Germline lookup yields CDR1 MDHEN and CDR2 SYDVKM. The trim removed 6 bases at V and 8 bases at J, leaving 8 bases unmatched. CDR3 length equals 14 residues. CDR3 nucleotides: TGTGCCAGCAGACTTAGCGGGACAGGGGGAGGCTACACCTTC. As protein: CASRLSGTGGGYTF.

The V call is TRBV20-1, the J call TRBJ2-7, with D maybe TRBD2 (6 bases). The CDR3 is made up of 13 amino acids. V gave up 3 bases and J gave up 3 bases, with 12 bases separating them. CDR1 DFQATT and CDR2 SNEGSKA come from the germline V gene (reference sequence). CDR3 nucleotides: TGCAGTGCTAGGGGTGGGGAGGTCTACGAGCAGTACTTC. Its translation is CSARGGEVYEQYF.

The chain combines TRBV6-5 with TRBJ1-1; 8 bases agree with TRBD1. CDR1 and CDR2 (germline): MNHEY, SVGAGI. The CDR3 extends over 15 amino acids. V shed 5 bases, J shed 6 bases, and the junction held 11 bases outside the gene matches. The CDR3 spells CASSTRDRRPPEAFF. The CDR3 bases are TGTGCCAGCAGTACTCGGGACAGGAGACCCCCTGAAGCTTTCTTT.